The 26 T cell receptor beta chains presented below share a single source sample, sequenced in a study of graft-versus-host responses after intestinal transplantation. These receptors lack a known antigen. The assay was immunoSEQ multiplex PCR, and TCRdb's table has in-frame clones only and misses some. The sample contains roughly 110,000 clones, over 80% of which appear only once. The sequencing used unstimulated CD4+ T cells sorted from spleen or lymph node cells, collected before transplant. The receptor set was obtained from a human donor who was the organ donor for an intestinal transplant.

Turning to this clone: This CDR3 is missing its conserved last phenylalanine or tryptophan, likely due to a read error. The J gene is TRBJ1-2, the V gene TRBV27; D gene uncertain. Germline V gene data show CDR1 as MNHEY and CDR2 as SMNVEV (reference sequence). The CDR3 loop spans 13 amino acids. The V end lost 5 bases, the J end lost 3 bases, and 10 bases lay between the germline ends. CDR3: CASSASSHYGYTS. DNA for the CDR3: TGTGCCAGCAGTGCGTCGTCTCACTATGGCTACACCTCC.

The chain employs TRBV19 and TRBJ2-7; D perhaps matches TRBD1 (6 bases). This CDR3 contains 16 residues. Germline lookup yields CDR1 LNHDA and CDR2 SQIVND (reference sequence). With 3 bases removed from V and 2 bases from J, the gap between germline ends came to 17 bases. The CDR3 coding sequence is TGTGCCAGTAGTATCACAGGGACCAACCCAACCTACGAGCAGTACTTC. Encoded protein: CASSITGTNPTYEQYF.

The chain employs TRBV5-4 and TRBJ2-7, with TRBD2 as a possible D gene (8 bases). V was cut by 3 bases and J by 1 base, with 26 bases left in between. Germline V lookup: CDR1 SGHNT, CDR2 YYREEE (reference sequence). This CDR3 has 19 residues. The CDR3 region is CASSWGTDSTREGSYEQYF. The CDR3 DNA reads TGTGCCAGCAGCTGGGGGACAGACTCCACCCGGGAGGGGTCCTACGAGCAGTACTTC.

This sequence joins TRBV5-1 and TRBJ2-7, with 10 bases that match TRBD2. The CDR3 extends over 15 amino acids. The germline gives CDR1 SGHRS, CDR2 YFSETQ. V lost 3 bases, J lost 5 bases, and 8 bases stayed unmatched. DNA for the CDR3: TGCGCCAGCAGCTCTACCTCTCTAGCGGGGGACGAGCAGTACTTC. Its translation: CASSSTSLAGDEQYF.

J is TRBJ2-1 and V is TRBV7-3; 8 bases are a match to TRBD2. This CDR3 has 15 residues. Germline values: CDR1 SGHTA, CDR2 FQGTGA. J was trimmed by 2 bases and V by 5 bases; bases with no gene match: 5. CDR3 DNA: TGTGCCAGCAGCACGACTAGCGCGGCCTACAATGAGCAGTTCTTC. It encodes CASSTTSAAYNEQFF.

The chain combines TRBV30 with TRBJ1-1; D not certain. CDR1 is GTSNPN and CDR2 is SVGIG in the germline V gene (reference sequence). The CDR3 spans 13 residues. With 0 bases removed from V and 3 bases from J, the gap between germline ends came to 8 bases. The CDR3 coding sequence is TGTGCCTGGAGTGTTCAGTCGGACACTGAAGCTTTCTTT. Translation gives CAWSVQSDTEAFF.

The chain recombines TRBV7-9 with TRBJ1-6; TRBD1 matches at 8 bases. The CDR3 extends over 15 amino acids. V lost 1 base and J lost 10; bases outside the gene matches: 6. Looked up from germline, CDR1 is SEHNR and CDR2 is FQNEAQ (reference sequence). The CDR3 nucleotides read TGTGCCAGCAGCTTAGACCGGGACAGGAGGTCACCCCTCCACTTT. It is translated as CASSLDRDRRSPLHF.

V and J are TRBV2 and TRBJ1-1; D is undetermined. This CDR3 contains 15 residues. Germline V gene sequence: CDR1 SNHLY, CDR2 FYNNEI. Trimming cost V 7 bases and J 8 bases, with 23 bases left between them. As DNA, the CDR3 is TGTGCCAGCACCGTCTCCCGGGCCCCACGTTACGAAGCTTTCTTT. It translates to CASTVSRAPRYEAFF.

V gene TRBV7-9 combines with J gene TRBJ1-5; 8 positions match TRBD1. Germline V lookup: CDR1 SEHNR, CDR2 FQNEAQ (reference sequence). The CDR3 is made up of 14 amino acids. Losses at the gene ends were 5 bases for V and 7 bases for J; bases not matched to a gene: 7. This CDR3 is CASSPDRGGQPQHF. DNA of the CDR3: TGTGCCAGCAGCCCAGACAGGGGAGGACAGCCCCAGCATTTT.

The chain couples TRBV6-1 to TRBJ2-7; D possibly corresponds to TRBD2 (5 bases). CDR1 and CDR2 from the germline V gene are MNHNS and SASEGT. The length of the CDR3 is 15 residues. The V gene lost 3 bases and the J gene lost 2 bases, with 14 bases spanning the gap. This CDR3 is CASSEFGGRAYEQYF. CDR3 bases: TGTGCCAGCAGTGAGTTCGGCGGGCGGGCCTACGAGCAGTACTTC.

In the case of this clone: Other nucleotide sequences in the sample specify the same CDR3. V is TRBV7-3 and J is TRBJ2-2; 8 bases are shared with TRBD1. Trimming at V came to 6 bases and at J to 2 bases, leaving 2 bases not matched to a gene. Germline V gene lookup returns CDR1 SGHTA and CDR2 FQGTGA. CDR3 length equals 14 residues. The CDR3 protein is CASRTGGNTGELFF. The DNA for the CDR3 is TGTGCCAGCAGAACAGGGGGAAACACCGGGGAGCTGTTTTTT.

The rearrangement uses TRBV27 and TRBJ1-1, with 7 bases matching TRBD1. The V segment lost 2 bases and the J segment 4 bases; nucleotides outside the gene matches: 7. The CDR3 loop spans 15 amino acids. The V gene's germline CDR1 is MNHEY and CDR2 SMNVEV (reference sequence). CDR3: CASSLKGRGVTEAFF. For the CDR3, the DNA is TGTGCCAGCAGTTTAAAGGGCAGGGGGGTCACTGAAGCTTTCTTT.

This chain uses TRBV6-6 with TRBJ1-2; tentative D call: TRBD1 (5 bases). Germline V gives CDR1 MNHNY, CDR2 SVGAGI (reference sequence). V gave up 4 bases and J gave up 2 bases, with 8 bases separating them. This CDR3 has 13 amino acids. CDR3 sequence: CASSLTANYGYTF. The CDR3 region has the DNA TGTGCCAGCAGTTTGACAGCGAACTATGGCTACACCTTC.

This clone was picked up one time. The V and J genes are TRBV6-1 and TRBJ2-5; 9 bases line up with TRBD2. CDR1 MNHNS and CDR2 SASEGT come from the germline V gene. V gave up 1 base and J gave up 6 bases; unmatched junction bases: 6. CDR3 length equals 15 residues. CDR3 sequence (DNA): TGTGCCAGCAGTGAAGAAGATAGCGGGGGAAAGACCCAGTACTTC. Amino acids: CASSEEDSGGKTQYF.

This clone was observed once. The chain carries TRBV5-5 and TRBJ1-1; D not certain. CDR1 SGHKS and CDR2 YYEKEE come from the germline V gene (reference sequence). Trimming removed 1 base from V and 0 bases from J, with 10 bases in between. This CDR3 has 15 residues. CDR3 residues: CASSLQEGMNTEAFF. The CDR3 DNA reads as TGTGCCAGCAGCTTGCAGGAGGGCATGAACACTGAAGCTTTCTTT.

This sequence joins TRBV4-2 and TRBJ2-5; 9 bases map to TRBD1. The CDR3 consists of 16 residues. The germline V gene has CDR1 LGHNA and CDR2 YNFKEQ. J was trimmed by 2 bases and V by 3 bases; bases with no gene match: 7. The CDR3 here is CASSQPGTGSQETQYF. CDR3 nucleotide sequence: TGTGCCAGCAGCCAGCCCGGGACAGGGTCTCAAGAGACCCAGTACTTC.

The chain couples TRBV5-1 to TRBJ1-3, with 7 positions matching TRBD1. This CDR3 is 17 amino acids long. Trimming at V came to 4 bases and at J to 0 bases, leaving 10 bases not matched to a gene. Germline values: CDR1 SGHRS, CDR2 YFSETQ. The CDR3 region is CASSPRTGLLSGNTIYF. The CDR3, as DNA: TGCGCCAGCAGCCCGAGGACAGGCCTTCTCTCTGGAAACACCATATATTTT.

This chain links TRBV6-5 with TRBJ1-5; 7 nucleotides align to TRBD1. V was clipped by 4 bases and J by 7 bases; unmatched bases: 4. Germline lookup yields CDR1 MNHEY and CDR2 SVGAGI. This CDR3 region has 13 residues. CDR3: CASSSTGIQPQHF. CDR3 coding DNA: TGTGCCAGCAGTTCGACAGGGATCCAGCCCCAGCATTTT.

The chain uses TRBV7-2 and TRBJ2-1; a possible D gene is TRBD2 (6 bases). The CDR3 runs to 15 residues. Germline CDR1 reads SGHTA; CDR2 reads FQGNSA. V lost 4 bases and J 5 bases, leaving 15 bases between the germline ends. The CDR3 DNA sequence: TGTGCCAGCAGCTGGGTCAGCGGGCTGAACAATGAGCAGTTCTTC. This codes for CASSWVSGLNNEQFF.

This clone was seen only a few times. The chain joins TRBV6-1 to TRBJ2-1; no clear D. CDR1 MNHNS and CDR2 SASEGT come from the germline V gene. V was clipped by 1 base and J by 10 bases, with 14 bases between them. The CDR3 covers 14 residues. The chain's CDR3 is CASSEGFTRREQFF. The CDR3, as DNA: TGTGCCAGCAGTGAAGGATTTACTCGTAGGGAGCAGTTCTTC.

The J gene is TRBJ2-1, the V gene TRBV13; D could derive from TRBD1 or TRBD2 (5 bases each). Germline CDR1 reads PRHDT; CDR2 reads FYEKMQ (reference sequence). Trimming stripped 0 bases from V and 3 bases from J, with 15 bases between. The CDR3 contains 17 residues. In DNA, the CDR3 is TGTGCCAGCAGCTTAGGCCTCGGGGCTGGAATCTACAATGAGCAGTTCTTC. Its protein is CASSLGLGAGIYNEQFF.

This clone appeared a few times. The chain combines TRBV2 with TRBJ2-7; TRBD2 matches 7 bases. The V gene end was trimmed by 8 bases and the J gene end by 0 bases; junction bases not matched to a gene: 10. The germline gives CDR1 SNHLY, CDR2 FYNNEI. This CDR3 has 15 amino acids. Here the CDR3 DNA reads TGTGCCAGCGGGTTTTCTAGCGGCGTCTCCTACGAGCAGTACTTC. Its protein product is CASGFSSGVSYEQYF.

The chain employs TRBV7-2 and TRBJ2-2, with a possible D match to TRBD1 (5 bases). Germline values: CDR1 SGHTA, CDR2 FQGNSA. This CDR3 contains 14 residues. The V end was cut by 4 bases, the J end by 1 base, with 7 bases between. CDR3 residues: CASSSTGNTGELFF. The CDR3, as DNA: TGTGCCAGCAGCTCAACAGGGAACACCGGGGAGCTGTTTTTT.

The chain links TRBV5-5 to TRBJ2-7; D is unclear. This CDR3 has 13 amino acids. Trimming shortened V by 3 bases and J by 5 bases, and 12 bases separated the two germline ends. Germline V lookup: CDR1 SGHKS, CDR2 YYEKEE (reference sequence). For the CDR3, the DNA is TGTGCCAGCAGCTACCCCGGTTTAAACGAGCAGTACTTC. It specifies CASSYPGLNEQYF.

The V and J genes are TRBV6-1 and TRBJ2-1; D is perhaps TRBD2 (5 bases). The CDR3 extends over 14 amino acids. With 4 bases removed from V and 4 bases from J, the gap between germline ends came to 11 bases. The germline V gene encodes CDR1 MNHNS and CDR2 SASEGT. In DNA, the CDR3 is TGTGCCAGCAGTGGAGCGGCCATGTACAATGAGCAGTTCTTC. Amino acid sequence: CASSGAAMYNEQFF.

This sequence joins TRBV19 and TRBJ2-2; 12 bases map to TRBD1. The trim removed 5 bases at V and 6 bases at J, leaving 4 bases unmatched. From germline, CDR1 is LNHDA and CDR2 SQIVND (reference sequence). This CDR3 has 15 residues. CDR3 in amino acids: CASSSGTGGAGELFF. The CDR3 DNA reads as TGTGCCAGTAGTTCCGGGACAGGGGGCGCCGGGGAGCTGTTTTTT.